The 7 T cell receptor beta chains below come from one sample, sequenced in a study of early T cells in non-severe SARS-CoV-2 infection. TCRdb fed the 5' RACE reads into MiXCR, producing one record per CDR3 protein. The data contain about 100,000 distinct CDR3 sequences, around 13% of them singletons. Sequencing was performed on whole blood. The source is an adult who was a healthcare worker with PCR-confirmed SARS-CoV-2 infection or an uninfected control (not recorded which).

The sample holds a few counts of this clonotype. The chain combines TRBV5-6 with TRBJ2-7, with D possibly being TRBD1 or TRBD2 (5 bases each). Germline CDR1 is SGHDT and CDR2 is YYEEEE. V lost 3 bases to trimming and J lost 2 bases, with 9 bases between them. The CDR3 is made up of 13 amino acids. This chain's CDR3 is CASSWDAAYEQYF. In DNA form, the CDR3 reads TGTGCCAGCAGCTGGGACGCGGCCTACGAGCAGTACTTC.

This clonotype has only a few counts. The chain has TRBV29-1 and TRBJ2-3; D is unclear. Between the trimmed V and J ends, which lost 3 bases and 2 bases, there was a span of 6 bases. The V gene's germline CDR1 is SQVTM and CDR2 ANQGSEA. The CDR3 sequence is 12 residues long. CDR3 in DNA: TGCAGCGTTGAGTTAGACACAGATACGCAGTATTTT. Translated: CSVELDTDTQYF.

The chain recombines TRBV2 with TRBJ2-1; D not resolved. This CDR3 contains 16 residues. V lost 0 bases and J 0 bases, leaving 9 bases between the germline ends. Germline assignment: CDR1 SNHLY and CDR2 FYNNEI. The CDR3 DNA sequence: TGTGCCAGCAGTGAAGCAGCAGCTAGCTCCTACAATGAGCAGTTCTTC. It specifies CASSEAAASSYNEQFF.

This clonotype was seen only a few times. This chain links TRBV12-3 or TRBV12-4 with TRBJ2-5; D remains unclear. CDR3 length: 12 residues. Trimming took 6 bases from V and 5 from J, leaving 10 bases between them. The CDR3 DNA follows: TGTGCCAGCAGCCCAGAGGTGGAGACCCAGTACTTC. Amino acid sequence: CASSPEVETQYF.

The J gene is TRBJ1-1, the V gene TRBV28; D gene ambiguous. Looked up from germline, CDR1 is MDHEN and CDR2 is SYDVKM. The CDR3 spans 10 residues. V dropped 6 bases and J dropped 7 bases, with 6 bases sitting between them. The DNA for the CDR3 is TGTGCCAGCAGAGGAGATGAAGCTTTCTTT. It encodes CASRGDEAFF.

This clonotype was observed a few times. The chain combines TRBV29-1 with TRBJ2-5, with D possibly being TRBD1 or TRBD2 (5 bases each). The germline V and J ends were trimmed by 7 bases and 4 bases, with 16 bases remaining between them. CDR1 and CDR2 (germline): SQVTM, ANQGSEA. This CDR3 contains 13 residues. CDR3 nucleotide sequence: TGCAGCGCTTTAATCCAGGGAGCAGAGACCCAGTACTTC. Translating it yields CSALIQGAETQYF.

The chain employs TRBV15 and TRBJ2-3; D not resolved. The CDR3 is made up of 14 amino acids. Per the germline V gene, CDR1 is LNHNV and CDR2 is YYDKDF (reference sequence). Trimming stripped 3 bases from V and 6 bases from J, with 13 bases between. CDR3 sequence: CATSSLPPRDTQYF. The CDR3 nucleotides read TGTGCCACCAGCAGTCTTCCTCCACGCGATACGCAGTATTTT.